This T cell receptor (beta chain) originates from a study of PD-L1 blockade in urothelial cancer. Study information: Across blood samples, T cells had a median count of around 140,000. The study, taken as a whole, reports: A pretreatment blood TCR clonality that fell below the median predicted better progression-free and overall survival.

V dropped 0 bases and J dropped 5 bases, with 10 bases sitting between them. CDR3 length equals 13 residues. Germline V CDR1 and CDR2: GTSNPN, SVGIG (reference sequence). Regarding this clone: Its antigen is as yet unknown.

TCRdb's table, derived via immunoSEQ multiplex PCR, lists solely in-frame clones and lacks some. The sample includes about 69,000 clones, around nine tenths of them seen just once. The gene calls are TRBV30 and TRBJ1-2; D possibly corresponds to TRBD1 (5 bases). The clonotype originates from a man aged 55 to 70 with urothelial cancer. The sequencing used PBMCs, collected around atezolizumab (anti-PD-L1) treatment. The CDR3 DNA is TGTGCCTGGAGTGTAAGGGGTGGGTATGGCTACACCTTC. Translation: CAWSVRGGYGYTF.